Listed here are 25 T cell receptor beta chains from one sample, sequenced in a study of blood T cell repertoires in COVID-19. TCRdb keeps only in-frame clones here, not all; method: immunoSEQ multiplex PCR. Here the sample spans about 210,000 clones, about four fifths being singletons. Sequenced: PBMCs or T cells enriched from blood (not recorded which). These TCRs come from a woman aged 45-65 years with acute COVID-19.

The chain combines TRBV3-1 (or the pseudogene TRBV3-2) with TRBJ2-1; TRBD2 matches 7 bases. The CDR3 runs to 15 residues. V lost 3 bases, J lost 8 bases, and 10 bases stayed unmatched. The germline V gene encodes CDR1 LGHDT and CDR2 YNNKEL (reference sequence). The CDR3 bases are TGTGCCAGCAGCCACGGAGGGGCGGGAGTAGATGAGCAGTTCTTC. Translated, it gives CASSHGGAGVDEQFF.

J is TRBJ1-2 and V is TRBV18, with 9 positions matching TRBD1. Trimming at V came to 3 bases and at J to 4 bases, leaving 6 bases not matched to a gene. The CDR3 totals 15 residues. Germline CDR1 is KGHSH and CDR2 is LQKENI. CDR3 protein: CASSPGQGNSYGYTF. DNA for the CDR3: TGTGCCAGCTCACCGGGACAGGGCAACAGCTATGGCTACACCTTC.

The chain couples TRBV2 to TRBJ1-1; perhaps TRBD1 as D (5 bases). The germline V and J ends were trimmed by 6 bases and 5 bases, with 13 bases remaining between them. The CDR3 loop spans 13 amino acids. The germline gives CDR1 SNHLY, CDR2 FYNNEI. Here the CDR3 DNA reads TGTGCCAGCAGGGCGGGGGGTGGAACTGAAGCTTTCTTT. It translates to CASRAGGGTEAFF.

The gene calls are TRBV3-1 (or the pseudogene TRBV3-2) and TRBJ1-5; weak D call: TRBD1 (5 bases). The CDR3 runs to 15 residues. CDR1 and CDR2 (germline): LGHDT, YNNKEL (reference sequence). V was pared by 1 base and J by 0 bases, with 7 bases between. The chain's CDR3 is CASSQAGYSNQPQHF. CDR3 nucleotide sequence: TGTGCCAGCAGCCAAGCAGGGTATAGCAATCAGCCCCAGCATTTT.

The gene calls are TRBV10-3 and TRBJ2-3; 8 bases are a match to TRBD2. Losses at the gene ends were 6 bases for V and 2 bases for J; bases not matched to a gene: 7. The CDR3 loop spans 15 amino acids. Per the germline V gene, CDR1 is ENHRY and CDR2 is SYGVKD. This CDR3 is CAISGAGGLTDTQYF. The CDR3, as DNA: TGTGCCATCAGCGGGGCGGGGGGACTCACAGATACGCAGTATTTT.

A few counts support this clone. The chain links TRBV28 to TRBJ2-3; D is perhaps TRBD2 (5 bases). Germline CDR1 MDHEN, CDR2 SYDVKM. CDR3 length equals 13 residues. V lost 7 bases, J lost 0 bases, and 8 bases lay in between. The CDR3 sequence: CASTPGSTDTQYF. For the CDR3, the DNA is TGTGCCAGCACCCCGGGGAGCACAGATACGCAGTATTTT.

V is TRBV4-3 and J is TRBJ1-2; no clear D gene. Looked up from germline, CDR1 is LGHNA and CDR2 is YSLEER. This CDR3 has 17 residues. V was cut by 0 bases and J by 4 bases, with 18 bases left in between. This chain's CDR3 is CASSQDVQGAAIYGYTF. CDR3 sequence (DNA): TGCGCCAGCAGCCAAGATGTTCAAGGAGCAGCCATCTATGGCTACACCTTC.

By sample fraction, this clone is medium-sized (0.01 to 0.1%). This sequence joins TRBV12-3 or TRBV12-4 and TRBJ2-7; maybe TRBD2 (5 bases). V lost 9 bases and J lost 7, with 16 bases in between. The CDR3 covers 12 residues. The CDR3 DNA sequence: TGTGCCAGTGGCCTCGGGGTGGAAGAGCAGTACTTC. This translates into CASGLGVEEQYF.

This clone has ten or more counts. The V and J genes are TRBV6-6 and TRBJ1-6, with 7 positions matching TRBD1. The CDR3 consists of 19 residues. CDR1 is MNHNY, CDR2 SVGAGI, per germline (reference sequence). The V gene end was trimmed by 5 bases and the J gene end by 0 bases; junction bases not matched to a gene: 13. Here the CDR3 reads CASSPTRQGRSSYNSPLHF. The CDR3 region has the DNA TGTGCCAGCAGTCCCACCCGACAGGGCCGGAGCTCCTATAATTCACCCCTCCACTTT.

Only a few counts were recorded for this clone. The chain links TRBV7-3 to TRBJ2-5, with D possibly being TRBD2 (6 bases). The CDR3 totals 15 residues. With 1 base removed from V and 1 base from J, the gap between germline ends came to 10 bases. From germline, CDR1 is SGHTA and CDR2 FQGTGA. CDR3 nucleotides: TGTGCCAGCAGCTTAAATGGACTACCCCAAGAGACCCAGTACTTC. It is translated as CASSLNGLPQETQYF.

The gene calls are TRBV2 and TRBJ1-4; D remains unclear. The CDR3 loop spans 15 amino acids. CDR1 and CDR2 from the germline V gene are SNHLY and FYNNEI. V lost 2 bases, J lost 8 bases, and 15 bases lay in between. The CDR3 loop is CASSESQALSEKLFF. DNA of the CDR3: TGTGCCAGCAGTGAATCGCAGGCTCTCTCCGAAAAACTGTTTTTT.

This clone was seen a few times. A junction boundary mismatches the germline segment, possibly from a read error. Distinct nucleotide sequences in the sample also encode this CDR3. The rearrangement uses TRBV7-7 and TRBJ2-2; 8 bases align to TRBD1. The CDR3 is made up of 14 amino acids. Germline CDR1 reads SSHAT; CDR2 reads FNYEAQ (reference sequence). CDR3 sequence reads: CASSLTGGTGELFF. In DNA, the CDR3 is TGTGCTAGCAGCCTAACAGGGGGCACCGGGGAGCTGTTTTTT.

This clone was observed a few times. This chain connects TRBV3-1 (or the pseudogene TRBV3-2) to TRBJ2-4, with D possibly being TRBD1 (6 bases). Germline V CDR1 and CDR2: LGHDT, YNNKEL (reference sequence). The ends were cut back, 8 bases at V and 0 bases at J, with 8 bases in the middle. This CDR3 has 13 amino acids. The CDR3 spells CASEGGAKNIQYF. Written as DNA, the CDR3 is TGTGCCAGCGAAGGGGGAGCCAAAAACATTCAGTACTTC.

The chain recombines TRBV4-1 with TRBJ2-3, with 9 nucleotides matching TRBD2. The V gene end was trimmed by 5 bases and the J gene end by 5 bases; junction bases not matched to a gene: 17. The CDR3 contains 18 residues. Germline V gene lookup returns CDR1 MGHRA and CDR2 YSYEKL. CDR3 protein: CASSTPKGSGSFEDTQYF. The CDR3 DNA follows: TGCGCCAGCAGCACCCCGAAGGGTAGCGGGAGTTTTGAAGATACGCAGTATTTT.

The chain links TRBV11-2 to TRBJ1-2; 8 nucleotides agree with TRBD1. V lost 2 bases and J lost 8; bases outside the gene matches: 4. This CDR3 has 13 residues. In germline, CDR1 is SGHAT, CDR2 FQNNGV. CDR3 protein: CASSLQGAEGYTF. DNA for the CDR3: TGTGCCAGCAGCTTACAGGGGGCGGAAGGCTACACCTTC.

The chain is built from TRBV5-1 and TRBJ2-7, with 8 bases fitting TRBD1. The CDR3 extends over 15 amino acids. The germline V gene has CDR1 SGHRS and CDR2 YFSETQ. With V trimmed by 0 bases and J by 2 bases, 4 bases remained unmatched. In DNA form, the CDR3 reads TGCGCCAGCAGCTTGGGCCAGGGGGCAACCTACGAGCAGTACTTC. As protein: CASSLGQGATYEQYF.

The J gene is TRBJ2-1, the V gene TRBV11-2, with 7 bases that match TRBD2. Germline V CDR1 and CDR2: SGHAT, FQNNGV. This CDR3 is 17 amino acids long. Trimming removed 3 bases from V and 2 bases from J; junction bases left unmatched: 10. CDR3 DNA sequence: TGTGCCAGCAGCTTCGACCCTGTGCTAGCGGCCTACAATGAGCAGTTCTTC. Encoded protein: CASSFDPVLAAYNEQFF.

The chain has TRBV4-1 and TRBJ1-2; 11 positions match TRBD1. In germline, CDR1 is MGHRA, CDR2 YSYEKL. Losses at the gene ends were 6 bases for V and 6 bases for J; bases not matched to a gene: 3. CDR3 length: 13 residues. The CDR3: CASSRDRGDGYTF. The CDR3 DNA sequence: TGCGCCAGCAGTCGGGACAGGGGGGATGGCTACACCTTC.

This clone was recorded only once. J is TRBJ2-2 and V is TRBV27, with a tentative D call TRBD2 (5 bases). The germline V gene encodes CDR1 MNHEY and CDR2 SMNVEV (reference sequence). CDR3 length: 13 amino acids. With 9 bases removed from V and 0 bases from J, the gap between germline ends came to 8 bases. The CDR3 DNA reads as TGTGCCAGGAGGAGGACGAACACCGGGGAGCTGTTTTTT. Amino acid sequence: CARRRTNTGELFF.

The chain employs TRBV28 and TRBJ1-3, with D unresolved. Trimming removed 6 bases at V and 0 bases at J, with 9 bases between. The CDR3 is 14 amino acids. Per germline, CDR1 MDHEN and CDR2 SYDVKM. The DNA of the CDR3 is TGTGCCAGCAGCCATGACAACTCTGGAAACACCATATATTTT. It specifies CASSHDNSGNTIYF.

This chain connects TRBV5-6 to TRBJ1-6; D may be TRBD1 (5 bases). Trimming took off 1 base at V and 7 bases at J, with 15 bases between the two ends. Per germline, CDR1 SGHDT and CDR2 YYEEEE. The CDR3 length is 16 residues. The CDR3 nucleotides read TGTGCCAGCAGCTTGTATCCCGGCAGGGTGAATTCACCCCTCCACTTT. Its protein product is CASSLYPGRVNSPLHF.

This chain links TRBV10-3 with TRBJ2-3; D possibly corresponds to TRBD2 (6 bases). CDR3 length: 15 residues. From germline, CDR1 is ENHRY and CDR2 SYGVKD. Trimming stripped 0 bases from V and 3 bases from J, with 10 bases between. In DNA, the CDR3 is TGTGCCATCAGTGAGTCCGGGGGTAGGACAGATACGCAGTATTTT. It translates to CAISESGGRTDTQYF.

The V gene is TRBV10-3, the J gene TRBJ2-7; D is unclear. Germline loops: CDR1 ENHRY, CDR2 SYGVKD. Deletions cut 4 bases from V and 3 bases from J, with 7 bases between. The CDR3 length is 12 residues. The CDR3: CAISADRYEQYF. DNA of the CDR3: TGTGCCATCAGTGCAGATCGCTACGAGCAGTACTTC.

About this clone itself: This may arise from a read error, as a much more abundant clone is one base away. The identical CDR3 is also encoded by other nucleotide sequences in the sample. The chain couples TRBV11-1 to TRBJ2-7, with 8 bases fitting TRBD2. From germline, CDR1 is SGHAT and CDR2 FQDESV (reference sequence). The CDR3 totals 14 residues. V shed 6 bases, J shed 1 base, and the junction held 5 bases outside the gene matches. CDR3: CASSSGGGSYEQYF. CDR3 DNA: TGTGCCAGCAGTTCCGGGGGGGGGTCCTACGAGCAGTACTTC.

The CDR3 reads CASSQDTRLYNEQFF. In DNA, the CDR3 is TGTGCCAGCAGCCAGGACACCCGACTTTACAATGAGCAGTTCTTC. The gene calls are TRBV7-2 and TRBJ2-1, with a weak D call TRBD1 (5 bases). This CDR3 comprises 15 residues. Trimming took 5 bases from V and 4 from J, leaving 15 bases between them. CDR1 is SGHTA and CDR2 is FQGNSA in the germline V gene.